One sample yielded the 9 T cell receptor beta chains listed below, sequenced in a study of T cells in narcolepsy (dated by TCRdb to about 2018). The library was made by the immunoSEQ multiplex PCR assay. TCRdb took this table from immuneACCESS and kept in-frame rearrangements with V and J called. Such tables lack part of the clones; where checked against another copy, unresolved V genes explain under half of the gap, and the rest is unexplained. For this sample there are about 30,000 clones; roughly 80% appear just once. Together, the top ten hold 0.85% to 1.3% of the sample. Material: CD45RA- memory CD4+ T cells from PBMCs. The sample's cell subset or site, from its label and the paper: memory T cells sorted ex vivo from peripheral blood. These receptors came from a human donor with narcolepsy.

The chain combines TRBV5-1 with TRBJ1-5, with D possibly TRBD1 on 5 matching bases. The germline V gene encodes CDR1 SGHRS and CDR2 YFSETQ. CDR3 length: 16 amino acids. V was shortened by 6 bases and J by 3 bases, with 19 bases between the two germline ends. The CDR3 DNA is TGCGCCAGCACCGATCGGCTTGGGGCTCTCAATCAGCCCCAGCATTTT. It specifies CASTDRLGALNQPQHF.

This rearrangement joins TRBV5-4 to TRBJ1-2; D is ambiguous. V lost 1 base to trimming and J lost 2 bases, with 6 bases between them. This CDR3 spans 13 amino acids. CDR1 is SGHNT, CDR2 YYREEE, per germline (reference sequence). Here the CDR3 reads CASSLPGNYGYTF. The CDR3, as DNA: TGTGCCAGCAGCTTGCCGGGAAACTATGGCTACACCTTC.

This chain uses TRBV6-5 with TRBJ2-7; 7 bases fit TRBD1. V lost 6 bases, J lost 0 bases, and 5 bases stayed unmatched. The CDR3 extends over 14 amino acids. Germline assignment: CDR1 MNHEY and CDR2 SVGAGI. This CDR3 reads CASRTTGDSYEQYF. The CDR3 DNA follows: TGTGCCAGCAGGACTACAGGGGACTCCTACGAGCAGTACTTC.

This chain links TRBV14 with TRBJ2-1, with 9 bases lining up with TRBD2. The germline gives CDR1 SGHDN, CDR2 FVKESK. The CDR3 is 17 amino acids. Germline trimming cut 2 bases from V and 8 bases from J; bases unmatched to any gene: 13. CDR3 sequence (DNA): TGTGCCAGCAGCCAATTCACTAGCGGGCCGCAGGGGGATGAGCAGTTCTTC. Translated, it gives CASSQFTSGPQGDEQFF.

This clone was seen a handful of times. The rearrangement links TRBV5-1 to TRBJ1-4; the D gene is possibly TRBD1 (6 bases). Germline assignment: CDR1 SGHRS and CDR2 YFSETQ. The V gene lost 0 bases and the J gene lost 1 base, with 13 bases spanning the gap. The CDR3 is made up of 17 amino acids. CDR3 region: CASSLAPAQGTNEKLFF. CDR3 DNA: TGCGCCAGCAGCTTGGCCCCGGCACAGGGAACTAATGAAAAACTGTTTTTT. Full variable domain (missing parts from reference TRBV5-1 and TRBJ1-4): KAGVTQTPRYLIKTRGQQVTLSCSPISGHRSVSWYQQTPGQGLQFLFEYFSETQRNKGNFPGRFSGRQFSNSRSEMNVSTLELGDSALYLCASSLAPAQGTNEKLFFGSGTQLSVL.

This rearrangement joins TRBV5-1 to TRBJ2-7; 10 nucleotides line up with TRBD2. The length of the CDR3 is 15 residues. J lost 4 bases, V lost 4 bases, and 8 bases had no gene match. CDR1 and CDR2 from the germline V gene are SGHRS and YFSETQ. CDR3 nucleotide sequence: TGCGCCAGCAGCCCGGCCCCTAGCGGGAGTTACGAGCAGTACTTC. Protein: CASSPAPSGSYEQYF. Supplemented by reference TRBV5-1 and TRBJ2-7, the full variable domain reads KAGVTQTPRYLIKTRGQQVTLSCSPISGHRSVSWYQQTPGQGLQFLFEYFSETQRNKGNFPGRFSGRQFSNSRSEMNVSTLELGDSALYLCASSPAPSGSYEQYFGPGTRLTVT.

J is TRBJ1-5 and V is TRBV30; TRBD1 matches at 9 bases. The CDR3 runs to 14 residues. Germline V gene data show CDR1 as GTSNPN and CDR2 as SVGIG (reference sequence). Trimming cost V 3 bases and J 6 bases; bases outside gene matches: 6. CDR3 nucleotide sequence: TGTGCCTGGAGCCACAGGGGGCTGCGTCAGCCCCAGCATTTT. Protein product: CAWSHRGLRQPQHF.

Only a few counts were recorded for this clone. This chain connects TRBV30 to TRBJ1-2; D gene unclear. V lost 0 bases and J lost 0, with 5 bases in between. Germline V gives CDR1 GTSNPN, CDR2 SVGIG (reference sequence). The CDR3 has 13 residues. CDR3 nucleotide sequence: TGTGCCTGGAGTGTCTCTCCTAACTATGGCTACACCTTC. Residues: CAWSVSPNYGYTF. Full variable domain (remainder filled in from reference TRBV30 and TRBJ1-2): SQTIHQWPATLVQPVGSPLSLECTVEGTSNPNLYWYRQAAGRGLQLLFYSVGIGQISSEVPQNLSASRPQDRQFILSSKKLLLSDSGFYLCAWSVSPNYGYTFGSGTRLTVV.

The rearrangement uses TRBV19 and TRBJ1-5; D unresolved. CDR3 size: 13 residues. Germline V gives CDR1 LNHDA, CDR2 SQIVND (reference sequence). V lost 2 bases and J 7 bases, leaving 9 bases between the germline ends. The CDR3 spells CASSIKVNQPQHF. CDR3 bases: TGTGCCAGTAGTATAAAGGTTAACCAGCCCCAGCATTTT.